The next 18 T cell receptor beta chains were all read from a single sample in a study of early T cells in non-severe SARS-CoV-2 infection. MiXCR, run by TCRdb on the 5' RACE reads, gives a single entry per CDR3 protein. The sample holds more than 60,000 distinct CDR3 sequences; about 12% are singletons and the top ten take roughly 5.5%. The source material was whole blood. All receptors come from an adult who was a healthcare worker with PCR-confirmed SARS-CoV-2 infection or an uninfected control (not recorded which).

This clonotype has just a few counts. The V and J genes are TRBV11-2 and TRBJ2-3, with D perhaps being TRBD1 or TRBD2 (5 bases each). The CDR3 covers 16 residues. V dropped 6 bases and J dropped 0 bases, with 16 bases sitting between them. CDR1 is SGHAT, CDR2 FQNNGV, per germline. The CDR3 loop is CASSFTGTRSTDTQYF. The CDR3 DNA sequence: TGTGCCAGCAGTTTTACCGGGACCCGAAGCACAGATACGCAGTATTTT. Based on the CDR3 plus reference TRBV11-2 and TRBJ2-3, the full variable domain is EAGVAQSPRYKIIEKRQSVAFWCNPISGHATLYWYQQILGQGPKLLIQFQNNGVVDDSQLPKDRFSAERLKGVDSTLKIQPAKLEDSAVYLCASSFTGTRSTDTQYFGPGTRLTVL.

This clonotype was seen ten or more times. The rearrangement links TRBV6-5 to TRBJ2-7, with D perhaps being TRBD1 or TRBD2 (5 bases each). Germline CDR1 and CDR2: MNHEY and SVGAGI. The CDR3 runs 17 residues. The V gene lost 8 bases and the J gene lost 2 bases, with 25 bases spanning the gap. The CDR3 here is CASLITGTPGGAYEQYF. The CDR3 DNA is TGTGCCAGCCTGATAACTGGGACCCCAGGAGGAGCCTACGAGCAGTACTTC.

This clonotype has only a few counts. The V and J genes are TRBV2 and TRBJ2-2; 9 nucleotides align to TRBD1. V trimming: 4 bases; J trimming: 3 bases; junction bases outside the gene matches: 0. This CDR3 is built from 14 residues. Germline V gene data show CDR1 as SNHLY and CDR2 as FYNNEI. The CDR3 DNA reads TGTGCCAGCAGTGGACAGGGGGACACCGGGGAGCTGTTTTTT. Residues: CASSGQGDTGELFF.

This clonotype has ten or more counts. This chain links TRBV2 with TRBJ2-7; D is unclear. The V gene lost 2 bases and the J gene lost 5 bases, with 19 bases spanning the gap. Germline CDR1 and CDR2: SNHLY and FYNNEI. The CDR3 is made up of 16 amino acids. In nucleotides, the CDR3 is TGTGCCAGCAGTGAACTGGTCGGTCTATCAGTCCACGAGCAGTACTTC. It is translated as CASSELVGLSVHEQYF. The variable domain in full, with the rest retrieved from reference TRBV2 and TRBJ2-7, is EPEVTQTPSHQVTQMGQEVILRCVPISNHLYFYWYRQILGQKVEFLVSFYNNEISEKSEIFDDQFSVERPDGSNFTLKIRSTKLEDSAMYFCASSELVGLSVHEQYFGPGTRLTVT.

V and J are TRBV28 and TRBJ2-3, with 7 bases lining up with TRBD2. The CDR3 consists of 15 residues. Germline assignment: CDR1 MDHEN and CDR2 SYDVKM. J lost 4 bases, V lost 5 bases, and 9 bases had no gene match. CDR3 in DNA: TGTGCCAGCAGTACCCGGACGGGAGGTGCAGATACGCAGTATTTT. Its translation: CASSTRTGGADTQYF.

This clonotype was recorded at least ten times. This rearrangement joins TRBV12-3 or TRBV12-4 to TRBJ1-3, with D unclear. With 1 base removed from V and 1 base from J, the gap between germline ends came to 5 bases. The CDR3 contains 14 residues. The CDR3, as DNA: TGTGCCAGCAGTTTAGGGCCGTCTGGAAACACCATATATTTT. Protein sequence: CASSLGPSGNTIYF.

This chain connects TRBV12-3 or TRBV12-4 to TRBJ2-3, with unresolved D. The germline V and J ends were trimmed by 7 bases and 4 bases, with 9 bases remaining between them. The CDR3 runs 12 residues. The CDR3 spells CASTPAADTQYF. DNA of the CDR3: TGTGCCAGCACCCCGGCGGCAGATACGCAGTATTTT.

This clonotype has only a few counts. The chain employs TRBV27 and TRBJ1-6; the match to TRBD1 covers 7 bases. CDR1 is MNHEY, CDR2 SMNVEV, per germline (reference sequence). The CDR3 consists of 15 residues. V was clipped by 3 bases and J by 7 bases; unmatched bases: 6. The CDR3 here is CASSFRTGRNSPLHF. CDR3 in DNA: TGTGCCAGCAGTTTCCGGACAGGAAGAAATTCACCCCTCCACTTT.

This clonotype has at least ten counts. For the CDR3, the DNA is TGTGCCAGCAGTTTAAGCCCTAGCCTTCAGTTCTTC. This translates into CASSLSPSLQFF. The chain links TRBV28 to TRBJ2-1; weak D call: TRBD2 (5 bases). This CDR3 region has 12 residues. The V end was cut by 2 bases, the J end by 13 bases, with 12 bases between. Germline CDR1 MDHEN, CDR2 SYDVKM. The full variable domain, with the rest looked up from reference TRBV28 and TRBJ2-1, is DVKVTQSSRYLVKRTGEKVFLECVQDMDHENMFWYRQDPGLGLRLIYFSYDVKMKEKGDIPEGYSVSREKKERFSLILESASTNQTSMYLCASSLSPSLQFFGPGTRLTVL.

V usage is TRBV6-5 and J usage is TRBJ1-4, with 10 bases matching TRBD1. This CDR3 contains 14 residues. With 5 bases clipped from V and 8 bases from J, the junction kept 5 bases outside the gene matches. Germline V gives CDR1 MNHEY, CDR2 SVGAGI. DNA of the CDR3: TGTGCCAGCAGTCAGACAGGGGGCGACGAAAAACTGTTTTTT. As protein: CASSQTGGDEKLFF.

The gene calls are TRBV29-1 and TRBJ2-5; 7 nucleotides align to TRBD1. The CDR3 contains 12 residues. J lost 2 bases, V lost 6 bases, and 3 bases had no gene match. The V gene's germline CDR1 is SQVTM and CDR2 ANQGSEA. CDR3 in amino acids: CSVMTGQETQYF. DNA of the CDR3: TGCAGCGTGATGACAGGGCAAGAGACCCAGTACTTC. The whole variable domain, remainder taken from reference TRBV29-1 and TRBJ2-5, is SAVISQKPSRDICQRGTSLTIQCQVDSQVTMMFWYRQQPGQSLTLIATANQGSEATYESGFVIDKFPISRPNLTFSTLTVSNMSPEDSSIYLCSVMTGQETQYFGPGTRLLVL.

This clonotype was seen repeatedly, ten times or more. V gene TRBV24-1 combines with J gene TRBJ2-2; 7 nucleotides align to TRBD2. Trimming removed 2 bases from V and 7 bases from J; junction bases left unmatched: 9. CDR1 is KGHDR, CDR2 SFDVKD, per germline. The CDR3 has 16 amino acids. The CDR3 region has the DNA TGTGCCACCAGTGATTCCCGGGCGGGGGATGTCGGGGAGCTGTTTTTT. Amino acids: CATSDSRAGDVGELFF.

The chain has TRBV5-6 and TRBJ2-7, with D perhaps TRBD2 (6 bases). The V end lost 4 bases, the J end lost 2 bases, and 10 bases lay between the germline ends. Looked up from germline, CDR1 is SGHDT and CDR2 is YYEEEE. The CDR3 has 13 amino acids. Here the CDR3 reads CASSRDSPYEQYF. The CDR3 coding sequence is TGTGCCAGCAGCCGGGACTCACCCTACGAGCAGTACTTC.

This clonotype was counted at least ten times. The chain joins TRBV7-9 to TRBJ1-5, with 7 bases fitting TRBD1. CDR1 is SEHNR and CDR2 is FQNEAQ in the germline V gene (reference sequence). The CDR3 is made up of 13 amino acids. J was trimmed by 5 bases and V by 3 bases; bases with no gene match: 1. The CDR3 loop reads CASSLQGDQPQHF. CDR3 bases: TGTGCCAGCAGCTTGCAGGGGGATCAGCCCCAGCATTTT.

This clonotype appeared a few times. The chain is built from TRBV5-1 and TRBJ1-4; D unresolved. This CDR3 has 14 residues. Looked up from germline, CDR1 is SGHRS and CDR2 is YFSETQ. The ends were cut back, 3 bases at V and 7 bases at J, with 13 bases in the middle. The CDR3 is CASSSRPGVEKLFF. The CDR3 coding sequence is TGCGCCAGCAGCTCCCGTCCGGGTGTTGAAAAACTGTTTTTT. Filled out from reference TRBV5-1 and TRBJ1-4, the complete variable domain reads KAGVTQTPRYLIKTRGQQVTLSCSPISGHRSVSWYQQTPGQGLQFLFEYFSETQRNKGNFPGRFSGRQFSNSRSEMNVSTLELGDSALYLCASSSRPGVEKLFFGSGTQLSVL.

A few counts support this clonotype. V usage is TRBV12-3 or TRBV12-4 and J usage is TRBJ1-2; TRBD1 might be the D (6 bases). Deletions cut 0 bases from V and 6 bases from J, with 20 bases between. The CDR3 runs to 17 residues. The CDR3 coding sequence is TGTGCCAGCAGTTTAGCCTTGGACAGCCAAGTCCTACATGGCTACACCTTC. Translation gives CASSLALDSQVLHGYTF.

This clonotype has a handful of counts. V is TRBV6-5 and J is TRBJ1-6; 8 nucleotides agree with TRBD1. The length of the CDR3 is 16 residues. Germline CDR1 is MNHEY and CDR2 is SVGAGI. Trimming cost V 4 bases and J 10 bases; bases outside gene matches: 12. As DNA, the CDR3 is TGTGCCAGCAGTTCGACTCCAGGGGGCGGCGGCTCACCCCTCCACTTT. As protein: CASSSTPGGGGSPLHF.

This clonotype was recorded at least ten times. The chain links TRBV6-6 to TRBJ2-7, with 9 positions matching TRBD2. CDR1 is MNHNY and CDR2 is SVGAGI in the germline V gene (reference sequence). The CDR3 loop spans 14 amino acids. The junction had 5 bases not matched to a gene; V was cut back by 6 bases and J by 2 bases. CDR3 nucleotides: TGTGCCAGCAGCCTGACTAGCGGTACCTACGAGCAGTACTTC. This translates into CASSLTSGTYEQYF.